The source of this T cell receptor (beta chain) is a study of beta chain features in type 1 diabetes. General study results and limits: Compared to healthy donors, patients appeared to have naive, central memory and Treg TCRB repertoires that were more alike.

Investigators reverse transcribed all isolated RNA, so they sequenced expressed TCRB transcripts. Profiling relied on immunoSEQ multiplex PCR, and the TCRdb table lists in-frame clones only, not all of them. Seen here are around 99,000 clones, under 40% observed once, and the top ten hold about 0.063%. This clone has a handful of counts. Antigen: not known. The V gene end was trimmed by 2 bases and the J gene end by 3 bases; junction bases not matched to a gene: 6. CDR3 size: 15 residues. CDR1 and CDR2 (germline): SGHTS, YDEGEE. This chain uses TRBV5-8 with TRBJ1-1, with 8 positions matching TRBD1. This clonotype originated in a woman younger than 35 in good health. Material: stem cell memory CD4+ T cells from blood. The CDR3 DNA reads as TGTGCCAGCAGCTTTACAGGGGGAAGGGACACTGAAGCTTTCTTT. Its protein product is CASSFTGGRDTEAFF.